One and the same sample provided the 4 T cell receptor beta chains below, sequenced in a study of breast tumors, draining lymph nodes, adjacent tissues. A single record per CDR3 protein comes from TCRdb applying MiXCR to the multiplex PCR reads. The data contain 100,000 or so distinct CDR3 sequences, about 20% of them singletons. Axillary draining lymph nodes of breast cancer patients supplied the node samples. The source material was axillary lymph node tissue. The origin of the receptors is a female donor with breast cancer. Some clones in this sample may be carry-over from other donors' samples.

This clonotype was detected ten times or more. CDR3 amino acids: CASKRDRSETQYF. CDR3 DNA sequence: TGTGCCAGCAAGCGGGACAGGTCGGAGACCCAGTACTTC. This chain links TRBV2 with TRBJ2-5, with a possible D match to TRBD1 (8 bases). In germline, CDR1 is SNHLY, CDR2 FYNNEI. The V end was cut by 7 bases, the J end by 5 bases, with 14 bases between. CDR3 length: 13 amino acids.

This clonotype has a count of ten or more. The chain joins TRBV5-1 to TRBJ2-2, with 12 bases lining up with TRBD2. Germline-derived CDR1 and CDR2 are SGHRS and YFSETQ. After removal of 1 base from V and 6 bases from J, the junction contained 10 bases not matched to a gene. This CDR3 has 18 residues. CDR3 DNA: TGCGCCAGCAGCTTGCGAGTGACTAGCGGGAGTGGGGCCGGGGAGCTGTTTTTT. Encoded protein: CASSLRVTSGSGAGELFF.

A few counts support this clonotype. V and J are TRBV6-1 and TRBJ2-2; perhaps D is TRBD1 or TRBD2 (6 bases each). Deletions cut 9 bases from V and 5 bases from J, with 13 bases between. This CDR3 is 13 amino acids long. Germline lookup yields CDR1 MNHNS and CDR2 SASEGT. The CDR3 coding sequence is TGTGCCAGTAAAGTAGGGGGGACCGGGGAGCTGTTTTTT. Translation gives CASKVGGTGELFF.

The rearrangement joins TRBV7-9 to TRBJ1-5; a weak D match, TRBD1 (6 bases). CDR1 and CDR2 from the germline V gene are SEHNR and FQNEAQ (reference sequence). The CDR3 has 16 amino acids. Trimming left V 5 bases short and J 2 bases short, with 16 bases between. The CDR3 sequence is CASSQQGLAGNQPQHF. The CDR3 nucleotides are TGTGCCAGCAGCCAACAGGGTTTGGCGGGCAATCAGCCCCAGCATTTT.